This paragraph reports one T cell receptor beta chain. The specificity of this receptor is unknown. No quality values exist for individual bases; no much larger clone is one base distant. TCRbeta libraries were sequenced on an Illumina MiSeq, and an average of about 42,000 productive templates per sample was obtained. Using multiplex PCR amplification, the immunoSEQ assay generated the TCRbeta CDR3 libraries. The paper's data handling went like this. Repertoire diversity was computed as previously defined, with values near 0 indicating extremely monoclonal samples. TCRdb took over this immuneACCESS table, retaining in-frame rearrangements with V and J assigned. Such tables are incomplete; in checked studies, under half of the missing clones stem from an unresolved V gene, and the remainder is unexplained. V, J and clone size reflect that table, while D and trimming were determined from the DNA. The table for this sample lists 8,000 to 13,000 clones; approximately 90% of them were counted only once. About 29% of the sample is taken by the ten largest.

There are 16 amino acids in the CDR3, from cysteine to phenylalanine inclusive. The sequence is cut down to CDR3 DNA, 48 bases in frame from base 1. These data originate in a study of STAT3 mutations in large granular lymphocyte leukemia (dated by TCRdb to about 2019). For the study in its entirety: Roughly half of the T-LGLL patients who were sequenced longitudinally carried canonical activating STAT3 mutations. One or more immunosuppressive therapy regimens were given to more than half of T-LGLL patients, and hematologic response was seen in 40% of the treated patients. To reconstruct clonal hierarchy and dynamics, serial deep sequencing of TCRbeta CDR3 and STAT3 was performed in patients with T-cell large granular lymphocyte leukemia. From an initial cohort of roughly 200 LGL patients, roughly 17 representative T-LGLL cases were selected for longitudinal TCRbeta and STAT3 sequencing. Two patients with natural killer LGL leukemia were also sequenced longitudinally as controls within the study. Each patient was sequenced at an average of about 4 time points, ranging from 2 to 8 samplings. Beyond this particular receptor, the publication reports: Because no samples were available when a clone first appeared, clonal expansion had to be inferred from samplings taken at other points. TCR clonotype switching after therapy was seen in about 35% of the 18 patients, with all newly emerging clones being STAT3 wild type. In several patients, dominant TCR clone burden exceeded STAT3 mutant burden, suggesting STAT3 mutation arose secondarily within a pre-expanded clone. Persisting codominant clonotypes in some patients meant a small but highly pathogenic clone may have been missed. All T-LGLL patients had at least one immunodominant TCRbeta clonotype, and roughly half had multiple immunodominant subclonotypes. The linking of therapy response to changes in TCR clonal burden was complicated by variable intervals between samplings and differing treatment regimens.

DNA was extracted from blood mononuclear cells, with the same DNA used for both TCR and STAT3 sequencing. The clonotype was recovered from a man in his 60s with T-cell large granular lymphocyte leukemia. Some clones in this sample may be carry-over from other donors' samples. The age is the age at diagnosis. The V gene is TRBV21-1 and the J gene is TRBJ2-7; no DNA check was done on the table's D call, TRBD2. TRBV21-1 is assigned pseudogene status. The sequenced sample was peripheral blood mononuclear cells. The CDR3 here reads CASSKVRTSRTYEQYF. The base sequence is TGTGCCAGCAGCAAAGTTAGGACTAGCAGAACCTACGAGCAGTACTTC.